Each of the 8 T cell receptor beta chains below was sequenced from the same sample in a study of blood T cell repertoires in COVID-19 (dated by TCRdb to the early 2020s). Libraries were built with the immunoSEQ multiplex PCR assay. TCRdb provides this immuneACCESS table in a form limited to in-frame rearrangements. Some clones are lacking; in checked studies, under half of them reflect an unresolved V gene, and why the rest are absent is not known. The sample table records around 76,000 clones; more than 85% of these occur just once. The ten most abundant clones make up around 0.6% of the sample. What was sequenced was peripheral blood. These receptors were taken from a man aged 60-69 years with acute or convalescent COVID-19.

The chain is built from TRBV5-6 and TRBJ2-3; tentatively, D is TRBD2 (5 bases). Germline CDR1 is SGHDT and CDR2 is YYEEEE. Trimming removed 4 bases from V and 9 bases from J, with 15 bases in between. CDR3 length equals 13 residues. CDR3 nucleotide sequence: TGTGCCAGCAGCGCCGGGCTTGGGGAGACGCAGTATTTT. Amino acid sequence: CASSAGLGETQYF.

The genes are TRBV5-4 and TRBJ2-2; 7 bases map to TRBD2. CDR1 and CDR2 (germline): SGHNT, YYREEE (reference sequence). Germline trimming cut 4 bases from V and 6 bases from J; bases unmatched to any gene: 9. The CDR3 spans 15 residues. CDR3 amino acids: CASSPAGGGSGELFF. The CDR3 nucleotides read TGTGCCAGCAGCCCCGCCGGCGGGGGATCCGGGGAGCTGTTTTTT.

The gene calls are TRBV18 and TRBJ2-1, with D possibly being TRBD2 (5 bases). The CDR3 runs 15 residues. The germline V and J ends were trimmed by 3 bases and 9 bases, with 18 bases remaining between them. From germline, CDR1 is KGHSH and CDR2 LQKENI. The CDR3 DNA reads TGTGCCAGCTCACCGGGCGGGCTCGACGGTGCTGAGCAGTTCTTC. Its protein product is CASSPGGLDGAEQFF.

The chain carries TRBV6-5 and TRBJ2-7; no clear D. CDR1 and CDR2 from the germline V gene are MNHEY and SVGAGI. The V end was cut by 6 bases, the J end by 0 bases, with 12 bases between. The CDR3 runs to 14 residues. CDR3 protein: CASRHEFYSYEQYF. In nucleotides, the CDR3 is TGTGCCAGCAGGCATGAGTTCTACTCCTACGAGCAGTACTTC.

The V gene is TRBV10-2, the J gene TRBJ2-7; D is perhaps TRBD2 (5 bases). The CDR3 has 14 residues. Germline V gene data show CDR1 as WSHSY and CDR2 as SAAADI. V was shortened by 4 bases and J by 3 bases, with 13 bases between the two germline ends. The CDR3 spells CASSVEADRYEQYF. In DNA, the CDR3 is TGCGCCAGCAGTGTCGAAGCGGACCGCTACGAGCAGTACTTC.

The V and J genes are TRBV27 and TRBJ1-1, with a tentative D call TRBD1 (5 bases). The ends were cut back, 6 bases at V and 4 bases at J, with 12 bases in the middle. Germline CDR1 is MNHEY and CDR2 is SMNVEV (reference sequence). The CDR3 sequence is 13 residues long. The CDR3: CASSTGGGTEAFF. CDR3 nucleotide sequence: TGTGCCAGCAGCACCGGGGGGGGCACTGAAGCTTTCTTT.

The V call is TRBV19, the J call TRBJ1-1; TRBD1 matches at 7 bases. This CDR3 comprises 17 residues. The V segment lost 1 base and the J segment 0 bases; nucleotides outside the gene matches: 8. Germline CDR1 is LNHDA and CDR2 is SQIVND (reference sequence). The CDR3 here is CASSIVWDRVLNTEAFF. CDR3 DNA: TGTGCCAGTAGTATAGTGTGGGACAGAGTACTGAACACTGAAGCTTTCTTT. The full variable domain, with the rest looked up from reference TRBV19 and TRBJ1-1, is DGGITQSPKYLFRKEGQNVTLSCEQNLNHDAMYWYRQDPGQGLRLIYYSQIVNDFQKGDIAEGYSVSREKKESFPLTVTSAQKNPTAFYLCASSIVWDRVLNTEAFFGQGTRLTVV.

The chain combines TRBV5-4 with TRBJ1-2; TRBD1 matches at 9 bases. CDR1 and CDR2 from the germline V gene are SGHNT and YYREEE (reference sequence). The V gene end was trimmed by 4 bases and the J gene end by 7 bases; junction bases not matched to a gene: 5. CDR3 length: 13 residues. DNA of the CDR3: TGTGCCAGCAGCGCCACAGGGGGCAGTGGCTACACCTTC. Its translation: CASSATGGSGYTF.